This T cell receptor (beta chain) was obtained from a study of blood T cell repertoires in COVID-19. Study background: Acute and convalescent COVID-19 samples came from the United States, Italy and Spain. T cells, B-cell-depleted T cells, or PBMCs supplied cDNA or gDNA.

The V gene's germline CDR1 is GTSNPN and CDR2 SVGIG (reference sequence). The V and J ends lost 4 bases and 0 bases respectively, with 11 bases between them. The CDR3 runs to 14 residues. Per the authors' pipeline: Cell counts per sample came from amplifying reference gene primers. Libraries were prepared by immunoSEQ multiplex PCR; TCRdb keeps only in-frame clonotypes and omits some of them. D and trimming were read from the DNA, whereas the V and J calls and clone size are those reported in that table. The profile shows roughly 400,000 clones, roughly 90% of them singletons. This TCR derives from a woman between 40 and 50 years old with acute COVID-19. The chain recombines TRBV30 with TRBJ2-3; D is ambiguous. The sequencing input was PBMCs or T cells enriched from blood (not recorded which). In DNA, the CDR3 is TGTGCCTGGAAAAAAGCCCCTAGCACAGATACGCAGTATTTT. It yields the protein CAWKKAPSTDTQYF.